This passage covers 14 T cell receptor beta chains from one sample sequenced in a study of blood T cells in healthy people across ages. A J-beta primer mix and a sample-barcoded 5' primer were used in a second PCR of about 7 to 12 cycles. TCRdb ran MiXCR on the 5' RACE reads and lists one entry per CDR3 protein. The table lists about 720,000 distinct CDR3 sequences, 22% of them singletons. Sequences were obtained from blood. These receptors originate from a man in his 70s in good health.

This clonotype was found a few times. The chain links TRBV6-6 to TRBJ2-5; D is perhaps TRBD2 (6 bases). The J call is in doubt because the DNA end fits TRBJ2-7 better. Germline CDR1 and CDR2: MNHNY and SVGAGI (reference sequence). This CDR3 has 14 amino acids. This CDR3 reads CASRYGLLSYEQYF. The CDR3 nucleotides read TGTGCCAGCAGGTACGGACTACTCTCCTACGAGCAGTACTTC.

The J gene is TRBJ1-1, the V gene TRBV10-3; D unclear. The CDR3 totals 15 residues. Germline CDR1 is ENHRY and CDR2 is SYGVKD. The V and J ends lost 0 bases and 0 bases respectively, with 8 bases between them. This CDR3 reads CAISESASMNTEAFF. CDR3 bases: TGTGCCATCAGTGAGTCAGCCTCCATGAACACTGAAGCTTTCTTT.

The gene calls are TRBV10-3 and TRBJ2-6; D is undetermined. Between the trimmed V and J ends, which lost 10 bases and 0 bases, there was a span of 10 bases. The CDR3 sequence is 14 residues long. CDR1 is ENHRY and CDR2 is SYGVKD in the germline V gene. CDR3 DNA: TGTGCCACCGCGTTCGGCTCTGGGGCCAACGTCCTGACTTTC. Protein sequence: CATAFGSGANVLTF.

The chain carries TRBV4-2 and TRBJ2-3; no definite D call. Germline V CDR1 and CDR2: LGHNA, YNFKEQ. V lost 0 bases to trimming and J lost 1 base, with 8 bases between them. The CDR3 is 15 residues long. The CDR3, as DNA: TGTGCCAGCAGCCAAGAGTGGAAGGGCACAGATACGCAGTATTTT. Translated, it gives CASSQEWKGTDTQYF.

The chain uses TRBV24-1 and TRBJ2-7, with 9 bases lining up with TRBD1. The DNA end is more similar to TRBJ2-1, so the J call may be wrong. In germline, CDR1 is KGHDR, CDR2 SFDVKD. The CDR3 sequence is 16 residues long. CDR3 in amino acids: CATSDIPGQGKPEQFF. The CDR3 region has the DNA TGTGCCACCAGTGATATACCGGGACAGGGTAAGCCGGAACAGTTCTTC.

The chain is built from TRBV6-2 or TRBV6-3 and TRBJ2-1; unclear D gene. The V end was cut by 8 bases, the J end by 0 bases, with 11 bases between. The CDR3 consists of 14 residues. Germline lookup yields CDR1 MNHEY and CDR2 SVGEGT. CDR3 region: CASSDTLSYNEQFF. CDR3 DNA: TGTGCCAGCTCCGACACTCTCTCCTACAATGAGCAGTTCTTC.

This clonotype appeared a few times. The V and J genes are TRBV7-2 and TRBJ2-5, with 14 positions matching TRBD2. The trim removed 5 bases at V and 3 bases at J, leaving 5 bases unmatched. Germline V gene data show CDR1 as SGHTA and CDR2 as FQGNSA. The CDR3 totals 16 residues. The CDR3 sequence is CASSLRTSGRKETQYF. The CDR3 bases are TGTGCCAGCAGCCTCAGGACTAGCGGGAGGAAAGAGACCCAGTACTTC.

The chain uses TRBV3-1 and TRBJ2-5, with D perhaps given as TRBD1 or TRBD2 (6 bases each). The V end lost 4 bases, the J end lost 5 bases, and 17 bases lay between the germline ends. From germline, CDR1 is LGHDT and CDR2 YNNKEL (reference sequence). CDR3 length: 15 amino acids. CDR3 DNA sequence: TGTGCCAGCAGCCCCCAAGGCCGGGGGCCCGAGACCCAGTACTTC. Its protein product is CASSPQGRGPETQYF.

The chain is built from TRBV12-3 or TRBV12-4 and TRBJ1-2; D gene unclear. Trimming left V 11 bases short and J 0 bases short, with 19 bases between. The CDR3 is made up of 15 amino acids. CDR3 coding DNA: TGTGCCGGCGTCCCCGCTATTGGGGCTAACTATGGCTACACCTTC. Translation: CAGVPAIGANYGYTF.

This clonotype was found many times. The chain recombines TRBV7-2 with TRBJ2-5, with TRBD2 as a possible D gene (6 bases). Deletions cut 1 base from V and 12 bases from J, with 15 bases between. CDR1 and CDR2 from the germline V gene are SGHTA and FQGNSA. This CDR3 is 13 amino acids long. This chain's CDR3 is CASSLVGRDSKYF. CDR3 sequence (DNA): TGTGCCAGCAGCTTAGTGGGGCGGGACTCAAAGTACTTC. Full variable domain (missing parts from reference TRBV7-2 and TRBJ2-5): GAGVSQSPSNKVTEKGKDVELRCDPISGHTALYWYRQSLGQGLEFLIYFQGNSAPDKSGLPSDRFSAERTGGSVSTLTIQRTQQEDSAVYLCASSLVGRDSKYFGPGTRLLVL.

V and J are TRBV30 and TRBJ1-2; D gene uncertain. The CDR3 is made up of 13 amino acids. CDR1 GTSNPN and CDR2 SVGIG come from the germline V gene (reference sequence). The V end was cut by 0 bases, the J end by 8 bases, with 13 bases between. CDR3 amino acids: CAWSVQGLGGYTF. The CDR3 DNA follows: TGTGCCTGGAGTGTACAAGGCCTCGGGGGCTACACCTTC.

The chain carries TRBV7-6 and TRBJ1-1, with D perhaps matching TRBD1 (5 bases). The germline V and J ends were trimmed by 1 base and 1 base, with 10 bases remaining between them. The V gene's germline CDR1 is SGHVS and CDR2 FNYEAQ. The length of the CDR3 is 15 residues. The CDR3 DNA sequence: TGTGCCAGCAGCTTAGGGCAGGGAACGAACACTGAAGCTTTCTTT. Translated: CASSLGQGTNTEAFF.

This clonotype was observed a few times. The chain has TRBV7-9 and TRBJ1-1; tentative D call: TRBD1 (6 bases). The CDR3 sequence is 14 residues long. V gave up 5 bases and J gave up 5 bases, with 15 bases separating them. Germline V CDR1 and CDR2: SEHNR, FQNEAQ (reference sequence). In DNA form, the CDR3 reads TGTGCCAGCAGCCCGGACAGAGGAGGTACTGAAGCTTTCTTT. It is translated as CASSPDRGGTEAFF.

This clonotype turned up a few times. V is TRBV7-9 and J is TRBJ2-1, with D hard to call. The J call may be in error: the DNA end matches TRBJ2-7 better. Germline V CDR1 and CDR2: SEHNR, FQNEAQ (reference sequence). The CDR3 runs to 11 residues. CDR3 loop: CASRWPYEQYV. CDR3 nucleotide sequence: TGTGCCAGTCGGTGGCCCTACGAGCAGTACGTC.